The 32 T cell receptor delta chains below were found in one sample sequenced in a study of gamma-delta chains in newborns, infants, children. TCRdb re-called clones from the reads via CATT. The table lists 8,500 to 13,000 delta-chain clones, about 9.4% of them singletons. Sequences were obtained from blood. The source of these receptors is a child who was a newborn, infant or young child, either healthy, febrile or measles-vaccinated (not recorded which).

A note on this clone: At one end, the junction sequence differs from germline, possibly due to a read error. This chain links TRDV2 with TRDJ1; 9 bases map to TRDD3. CDR1 and CDR2 (germline): GEAIGNYY, EKD. This CDR3 region has 16 residues. The CDR3: CACDTLGDKDTDKPIF. CDR3 bases: TGTGCCTGTGACACCTTGGGGGATAAGGACACCGATAAACCCATCTTT.

This sequence joins TRDV2 and TRDJ3, with 12 bases fitting TRDD3. The CDR3 spans 20 residues. Per the germline V gene, CDR1 is GEAIGNYY and CDR2 is EKD. The ends lost 3 bases at V and 0 bases at J; junction bases unmatched: 8. CDR3 in amino acids: CACDRLGDTTSSWDTRQMFF. CDR3 DNA: TGTGCCTGTGACCGACTGGGGGATACTACAAGCTCCTGGGACACCCGACAGATGTTTTTC.

This clone was counted a few times. The chain recombines TRDV2 with TRDJ3, with D perhaps TRDD3 (6 bases). This CDR3 is built from 18 residues. V shed 1 base and J shed 0 bases, with 12 bases lying between them. CDR1 is GEAIGNYY, CDR2 EKD, per germline. The CDR3 sequence is CACDTGDPYSWDTRQMFF. The CDR3 nucleotides read TGTGCCTGTGACACAGGGGATCCTTACTCCTGGGACACCCGACAGATGTTTTTC.

In its sample, this clone ranks as medium-sized. The V gene is TRDV2, the J gene TRDJ1, with 9 bases lining up with TRDD3. Germline V lookup: CDR1 GEAIGNYY, CDR2 EKD. The CDR3 covers 14 residues. Trimming at V came to 2 bases and at J to 3 bases, leaving 3 bases not matched to a gene. The CDR3: CACDILGEADKLIF. The DNA for the CDR3 is TGTGCCTGTGACATACTGGGGGAAGCCGATAAACTCATCTTT.

Comment on this clone: This sequence is one base from a far larger clone and is likely a read error. Additional DNA sequences in this sample encode the identical CDR3. The CDR3 sequence: CACDTLGDTHTDKLIF. The CDR3 DNA reads as TGTGCCTGTGACACACTGGGGGACACGCACACCGATAAACTCATCTTT. This sequence joins TRDV2 and TRDJ1; 9 bases line up with TRDD3. The CDR3 covers 16 residues. Trimming took 1 base from V and 0 from J; bases not matched to a gene: 5. The germline gives CDR1 GEAIGNYY, CDR2 EKD.

This clone was detected a few times. This chain uses TRDV3 with TRDJ1; 9 nucleotides match TRDD3. Germline assignment: CDR1 TVYSNPD and CDR2 GDNSRS (reference sequence). The V segment lost 3 bases and the J segment 0 bases; nucleotides outside the gene matches: 17. The CDR3 is 18 amino acids. The CDR3 reads CALFPGDTVSLNTDKLIF. CDR3 coding DNA: TGTGCCTTGTTCCCGGGGGATACCGTATCACTCAACACCGATAAACTCATCTTT. Full variable domain (missing parts from reference TRDV3 and TRDJ1): CDKVTQSSPDQTVASGSEVVLLCTYDTVYSNPDLFWYRIRPDYSFQFVFYGDNSRSEGADFTQGRFSVKHILTQKAFHLVISPVRTEDSATYYCALFPGDTVSLNTDKLIFGKGTRVTVEP.

A word on this clone: This DNA's translation and the protein TCRdb lists, from a much larger clone, do not match at residue 10, likely due to a read error; the protein shown is translated from the DNA. The chain carries TRDV2 and TRDJ1; 9 bases align to TRDD3. Germline V CDR1 and CDR2: GEAIGNYY, EKD. This CDR3 comprises 15 residues. Trimming at V came to 0 bases and at J to 5 bases, leaving 6 bases not matched to a gene. The CDR3 DNA reads as TGTGCCTGTGACACCGTGGGGGATATGGGGGATAAACTCATCTTT. Protein product: CACDTVGDMGDKLIF.

By share of the sample, this clone is medium-sized. Other DNA sequences within the sample encode an identical CDR3. This sequence joins TRDV2 and TRDJ1; 13 nucleotides line up with TRDD3. This CDR3 has 17 amino acids. V lost 3 bases and J lost 8; bases outside the gene matches: 14. Germline V gives CDR1 GEAIGNYY, CDR2 EKD. DNA of the CDR3: TGTGCCTGTGACCAACTACTGGGGGATACGCGGGGTGAAAAACTCATCTTT. Encoded protein: CACDQLLGDTRGEKLIF.

About this clone: A much larger clonotype is one base distant, so this may be a read error. This sequence joins TRDV2 and TRDJ1; D may be TRDD3 (6 bases). The CDR3 is made up of 16 amino acids. Germline V gene lookup returns CDR1 GEAIGNYY and CDR2 EKD. CDR3 bases: TGTGCCTGTGACCCCCTGGGGATCACAAACACCGATAAACTCACCTTT. As protein: CACDPLGITNTDKLTF.

V gene TRDV2 combines with J gene TRDJ1; 7 bases are shared with TRDD3. Losses at the gene ends were 1 base for V and 4 bases for J; bases not matched to a gene: 8. Germline loops: CDR1 GEAIGNYY, CDR2 EKD. The CDR3 totals 15 residues. The CDR3 sequence is CACDTVLGTSDKLIF. CDR3 DNA sequence: TGTGCCTGTGACACTGTACTGGGGACAAGCGATAAACTCATCTTT.

Regarding this clone: This same CDR3 is encoded by further DNA sequences in the sample. V is TRDV2 and J is TRDJ1; 8 bases match TRDD3. CDR1 is GEAIGNYY, CDR2 EKD, per germline. This CDR3 has 20 amino acids. J was trimmed by 0 bases and V by 0 bases; bases with no gene match: 17. The CDR3 coding sequence is TGTGCCTGTGACACCGTCTCGGGGGACTGGGGGTCTCTATACACCGATAAACTCATCTTT. It codes for CACDTVSGDWGSLYTDKLIF.

V usage is TRDV2 and J usage is TRDJ3, with 7 bases that match TRDD3. CDR1 is GEAIGNYY and CDR2 is EKD in the germline V gene. The CDR3 runs 23 residues. Trimming at V came to 0 bases and at J to 0 bases, leaving 19 bases not matched to a gene. The CDR3, as DNA: TGTGCCTGTGACACCCCAGTTGGCGATTGGGGGACGGCCAGCTCCTGGGACACCCGACAGATGTTTTTC. Translated, it gives CACDTPVGDWGTASSWDTRQMFF.

This clone occurred a few times. The genes are TRAV29/DV5 and TRDJ1, with TRDD3 matching 9 bases. The CDR3 runs to 20 residues. Germline CDR1 and CDR2: NSMFDY and ISSIKDK. V lost 1 base, J lost 1 base, and 20 bases stayed unmatched. The DNA of the CDR3 is TGTGCAGCAAGCCTAAGGCGACCCACTATAGGGGATACGAGCACCGATAAACTCATCTTT. It is translated as CAASLRRPTIGDTSTDKLIF. Combining the CDR3 with reference TRAV29/DV5 and TRDJ1 gives the whole variable domain DQQVKQNSPSLSVQEGRISILNCDYTNSMFDYFLWYKKYPAEGPTFLISISSIKDKNEDGRFTVFLNKSAKHLSLHIVPSQPGDSAVYFCAASLRRPTIGDTSTDKLIFGKGTRVTVEP.

By proportion, this clone is medium-sized. The rearrangement links TRDV2 to TRDJ3; maybe TRDD3 (6 bases). The CDR3 length is 20 residues. V lost 0 bases, J lost 0 bases, and 17 bases lay in between. Germline V lookup: CDR1 GEAIGNYY, CDR2 EKD. The CDR3 protein is CACDTVGGDPSSWDTRQMFF. The CDR3 bases are TGTGCCTGTGACACCGTGGGGGGAGACCCGAGCTCCTGGGACACCCGACAGATGTTTTTC.

To note about this clone: The junction and the germline gene differ at one end; a read error may be behind it. The V call is TRDV2, the J call TRDJ3; 9 nucleotides agree with TRDD3. The CDR3 covers 18 residues. Germline lookup yields CDR1 GEAIGNYY and CDR2 EKD. The CDR3 bases are TGTGCCTGTGACACCGGGGGATACCGCTCCTGGGACACCCGACGGATGTTTTTC. Translation: CACDTGGYRSWDTRRMFF.

Judged by abundance, this clone is medium-sized. The chain recombines TRDV2 with TRDJ2; TRDD3 matches at 12 bases. The trim removed 3 bases at V and 4 bases at J, leaving 2 bases unmatched. CDR3 length equals 15 residues. Germline V gene sequence: CDR1 GEAIGNYY, CDR2 EKD. CDR3 DNA sequence: TGTGCCTGTGACGTACTGGGGGATACGACAGCACAACTCTTCTTT. Translating gives CACDVLGDTTAQLFF.

This clone was counted only a few times. The junction does not match germline at one end; this may be a read error. This chain uses TRDV2 with TRDJ3; D is unresolved. CDR3 length equals 11 residues. Germline loops: CDR1 GEAIGNYY, CDR2 EKD. For the CDR3, the DNA is TGCGCGTCCTGGGACACCCGACAGATGTTTTTC. This codes for CASWDTRQMFF.

This clone was observed a few times. At one end the junction does not follow the germline gene, possibly because of a read error. Other DNA sequences in the same sample also yield this CDR3. V and J are TRDV2 and TRDJ3; TRDD3 agrees at 9 bases. The length of the CDR3 is 19 residues. In germline, CDR1 is GEAIGNYY, CDR2 EKD. The CDR3 coding sequence is TGCGCCTGTGACACCTCGACTGGGGGACCCCCCTGGGACACCCGACAGATGTTTTTC. This codes for CACDTSTGGPPWDTRQMFF.

This clone was seen a handful of times. The chain uses TRDV2 and TRDJ3; D possibly corresponds to TRDD3 (5 bases). Germline V gene sequence: CDR1 GEAIGNYY, CDR2 EKD. V lost 3 bases to trimming and J lost 0 bases, with 14 bases between them. The CDR3 is made up of 18 amino acids. This CDR3 reads CACDPILESSWDTRQMFF. CDR3 bases: TGTGCCTGTGACCCAATACTGGAGAGCTCCTGGGACACCCGACAGATGTTTTTC.

The rearrangement joins TRDV3 to TRDJ1, with D perhaps TRDD2 or TRDD3 (9 bases each). The V gene's germline CDR1 is TVYSNPD and CDR2 GDNSRS (reference sequence). V dropped 4 bases and J dropped 0 bases, with 30 bases sitting between them. This CDR3 is 19 amino acids long. The DNA of the CDR3 is TGTGCCTGCTACCTTCCTACAGGACTGGGGGAAGGGTACACCGATAAACTCATCTTT. Encoded protein: CACYLPTGLGEGYTDKLIF.

This chain uses TRDV3 with TRDJ1; weak D call: TRDD2 (6 bases). The CDR3 sequence is 11 residues long. V was cut by 2 bases and J by 8 bases, with 12 bases left in between. From germline, CDR1 is TVYSNPD and CDR2 GDNSRS (reference sequence). The CDR3 protein is CAFAPFPKLIF. Written as DNA, the CDR3 is TGTGCCTTTGCCCCCTTCCCAAAACTCATCTTT.

This clone was recorded a few times. This sample includes further DNA sequences coding for the same CDR3. The V call is TRDV2, the J call TRDJ3; possibly TRDD3 for D (6 bases). Looked up from germline, CDR1 is GEAIGNYY and CDR2 is EKD. The CDR3 length is 18 residues. V lost 1 base and J lost 0, with 12 bases in between. Written as DNA, the CDR3 is TGTGCCTGTGACACTGCTGGGGTCAGCTCCTGGGACACCCGACAGATGTTTTTC. Encoded protein: CACDTAGVSSWDTRQMFF.

This clone was counted a few times. The chain joins TRDV2 to TRDJ1, with 8 positions matching TRDD3. Germline CDR1 and CDR2: GEAIGNYY and EKD. V shed 4 bases, J shed 4 bases, and the junction held 13 bases outside the gene matches. The CDR3 spans 16 residues. The CDR3 loop is CACDLLGGTQFDKLIF. The CDR3 DNA reads TGTGCCTGTGATCTACTGGGGGGTACGCAGTTCGATAAACTCATCTTT.

The chain joins TRDV2 to TRDJ1, with TRDD3 identical over 8 bases. The CDR3 contains 15 residues. Germline CDR1 reads GEAIGNYY; CDR2 reads EKD. V shed 3 bases, J shed 0 bases, and the junction held 5 bases outside the gene matches. CDR3 residues: CACDPLGEYTDKLIF. The CDR3 nucleotides read TGTGCCTGTGACCCTCTGGGGGAGTACACCGATAAACTCATCTTT.

Of note for this clone: Other nucleotide sequences from this sample produce the same CDR3. The chain recombines TRAV29/DV5 with TRDJ1; the match to TRDD3 covers 11 bases. V shed 3 bases and J 0 bases; nucleotides not matched to a gene: 22. Germline V gene sequence: CDR1 NSMFDY, CDR2 ISSIKDK. The CDR3 spans 21 residues. As DNA, the CDR3 is TGTGCAGCAACTTCCTACCGCGGACTGGGGGATAACGCTCTGTACACCGATAAACTCATCTTT. Amino acid sequence: CAATSYRGLGDNALYTDKLIF.

This clone was found a few times. The chain couples TRDV2 to TRDJ3; 7 nucleotides line up with TRDD3. The CDR3 is 18 residues long. From germline, CDR1 is GEAIGNYY and CDR2 EKD. Trimming took 1 base from V and 2 from J; bases not matched to a gene: 7. CDR3 in amino acids: CACDTGGSVTWDTRQMFF. In DNA form, the CDR3 reads TGTGCCTGTGACACGGGGGGATCCGTCACCTGGGACACCCGACAGATGTTTTTC.

V usage is TRDV2 and J usage is TRDJ1; TRDD3 agrees at 10 bases. The germline V gene has CDR1 GEAIGNYY and CDR2 EKD. Unmatched junction bases numbered 20, after V lost 0 bases and J lost 2 bases. The CDR3 extends over 21 amino acids. For the CDR3, the DNA is TGTGCCTGTGACACCGTATGGAGGGGGGATACGATGAAGGCGGTGACCGATAAACTCATCTTT. Translating gives CACDTVWRGDTMKAVTDKLIF.

This clone has a handful of counts. This chain links TRDV2 with TRDJ1; 7 nucleotides agree with TRDD3. The ends lost 0 bases at V and 4 bases at J; junction bases unmatched: 4. Germline lookup yields CDR1 GEAIGNYY and CDR2 EKD. This CDR3 comprises 14 residues. The DNA for the CDR3 is TGTGCCTGTGACACCATGGGGGACCGCGATAAACTCATCTTT. Encoded protein: CACDTMGDRDKLIF.

This clone was counted only a few times. TCRdb attributes to this sequence the protein of a much larger clone, which differs from the DNA translation at residue 7; a read error is likely, and the protein displayed is translated from the DNA. The chain combines TRDV2 with TRDJ2; weak D call: TRDD3 (5 bases). Germline values: CDR1 GEAIGNYY, CDR2 EKD. The CDR3 loop spans 15 amino acids. V lost 3 bases to trimming and J lost 1 base, with 11 bases between them. The CDR3 sequence is CACDVLEDLTAQLFF. The CDR3, as DNA: TGTGCCTGTGACGTACTGGAGGATTTGACAGCACAACTCTTCTTT.

The J gene is TRDJ3, the V gene TRDV2, with 12 bases that match TRDD3. The CDR3 loop spans 22 amino acids. CDR1 is GEAIGNYY and CDR2 is EKD in the germline V gene. Trimming at V came to 0 bases and at J to 0 bases, leaving 11 bases not matched to a gene. CDR3 coding DNA: TGTGCCTGTGACACCGGAGGGTTGCTGGGGGATACGAGCTCCTGGGACACCCGACAGATGTTTTTC. This codes for CACDTGGLLGDTSSWDTRQMFF.

Concerning this clone itself: A single base is all that separates this from a far larger clone, so a read error is likely. The chain recombines TRDV2 with TRDJ1; 7 bases agree with TRDD2. With V trimmed by 0 bases and J by 4 bases, 10 bases remained unmatched. The CDR3 is 16 residues long. The germline V gene encodes CDR1 GEAIGNYY and CDR2 EKD. CDR3 in DNA: TGTGCCTGTGACACCGGAGGGAGTTCCTACCGCGATAAACTCATCTTT. Protein: CACDTGGSSYRDKLIF.

Comments on this clone: The protein recorded in TCRdb does not match the translated DNA at residue 11; the protein presented here comes from translating the DNA. The chain uses TRDV2 and TRDJ3; 10 nucleotides align to TRDD3. From germline, CDR1 is GEAIGNYY and CDR2 EKD. V shed 0 bases, J shed 5 bases, and the junction held 6 bases outside the gene matches. This CDR3 region has 18 residues. CDR3 residues: CACDTLGDISRDTRQMFF. The CDR3 nucleotides are TGTGCCTGTGACACCCTGGGGGATATTTCCCGGGACACCCGACAGATGTTTTTC.